This T cell receptor beta chain was captured in a study of T cell responses to AZD1222 COVID-19 vaccine. About the research overall: Second-dose recipients at about 4 or about 12 weeks were treated as one pooled group. Points from the study as a whole: Only after the peak T cell response were repertoires sampled. Donors skewed white British and female; clonal diversity was possibly underestimated. Baseline seropositivity occurred in only 5 or 6 AZD1222 recipients.

V shed 2 bases and J shed 0 bases, with 11 bases lying between them. This CDR3 has 16 residues. The germline CDR1 and CDR2 sequences are LNHDA and SQIVND (reference sequence). About this clone itself: The antigen is not known.

The protocol was immunoSEQ multiplex PCR, while the TCRdb copy is restricted to in-frame clones and leaves out a portion. The sample includes over 45,000 clones, about 90% of them seen just once. V is TRBV19 and J is TRBJ2-4; D not resolved. Source: peripheral blood, taken on day 0 of AZD1222 vaccination. The receptor's source is an adult in good health. CDR3 bases: TGTGCCAGTAGTATAAGGCAGCACCTAGCCAAAAACATTCAGTACTTC. Encoded protein: CASSIRQHLAKNIQYF.